The rows below give T cell receptor beta chains drawn from one sample of a study of blood T cell repertoires in COVID-19. This table comes from immunoSEQ multiplex PCR, and its TCRdb copy is limited to in-frame clones, with some not included. The sample has some 350,000 clones, around 90% seen once; the top ten hold around 7%. Sequencing was carried out using peripheral blood. Receptors were obtained from a man younger than 35 with active or convalescent COVID-19. Each CDR3 is given with its conserved first and last residue. D genes are given only for firm matches. Size tells how often a clone was seen (once, few, many) or the class of an expanded clone, and some rows leave it out.

d_call	v_call	j_call	clone_size	cdr3_aa	cdr3_nt
TRBD1	TRBV7-2	TRBJ2-7	once	CASSNSGTGIYEQYF	TGTGCCAGCAGCAACTCGGGGACAGGGATCTACGAGCAGTACTTC
.	TRBV6-2/TRBV6-3	TRBJ1-2	few	CASSYSGQPGYGYTF	TGTGCCAGCAGTTACTCAGGACAGCCTGGCTATGGCTACACCTTC
.	TRBV14	TRBJ1-4	.	CASSQTRYSEKLFF	TGTGCCAGCAGCCAAACCAGGTACTCCGAAAAACTGTTTTTT
TRBD2	TRBV6-4	TRBJ2-3	many	CASSASGGGADTQYF	TGTGCCAGCAGTGCTAGCGGGGGTGGAGCAGATACGCAGTATTTT
.	TRBV20-1	TRBJ2-5	.	CSASLQQETQYF	TGCAGTGCTAGTTTACAGCAAGAGACCCAGTACTTC
.	TRBV28	TRBJ2-1	.	CASSASYGVQFF	TGTGCCAGCAGTGCCTCCTATGGAGTACAGTTCTTC
.	TRBV15	TRBJ2-7	.	CATSRDSVGAYEQYF	TGTGCCACCAGCAGAGATTCGGTCGGAGCCTACGAGCAGTACTTC
.	TRBV27	TRBJ2-7	once	CASSPRGLKLEQYF	TGTGCCAGCAGTCCCCGGGGGTTAAAGCTCGAGCAGTACTTC
TRBD1	TRBV19	TRBJ1-1	.	CASSSLGTGNTEAFF	TGTGCCAGTAGTTCCCTGGGGACAGGGAATACTGAAGCTTTCTTT
TRBD1	TRBV19	TRBJ1-5	.	CASSIKGQGNQPQHF	TGTGCCAGTAGTATAAAAGGACAGGGGAATCAGCCCCAGCATTTT
.	TRBV5-1	TRBJ1-2	.	CASTHVGGNYGYTF	TGCGCCAGCACCCATGTCGGAGGCAACTATGGCTACACCTTC
TRBD1	TRBV19	TRBJ2-7	.	CASSTPGQGHYEQYF	TGTGCCAGTAGTACTCCGGGACAGGGACACTACGAGCAGTACTTC
.	TRBV11-1	TRBJ1-6	once	CASSSTRDSYNSPLHF	TGTGCCAGCAGCTCAACTCGGGACTCCTATAATTCACCCCTCCACTTT
.	TRBV28	TRBJ1-2	.	CASSLGTSLNYGYTF	TGTGCCAGCAGTTTAGGGACATCCCTTAACTATGGCTACACCTTC
.	TRBV11-3	TRBJ1-1	.	CASSSGLEAFF	TGTGCCAGCAGCTCGGGGTTAGAGGCTTTCTTT
TRBD2	TRBV11-1	TRBJ2-7	.	CASSQLAGIYEQYF	TGTGCCAGCAGCCAACTAGCGGGTATTTACGAGCAGTACTTC
TRBD1	TRBV4-1	TRBJ1-4	once	CASSPGGGEKLFF	TGCGCCAGCAGCCCAGGGGGTGGCGAAAAACTGTTTTTT
.	TRBV30	TRBJ1-1	.	CAWSGTVNTEAFF	TGTGCCTGGAGTGGGACAGTGAACACTGAAGCTTTCTTT
.	TRBV28	TRBJ1-5	.	CASSLIGDYSNQPQHF	TGTGCCAGCAGTTTGATCGGCGACTATAGCAATCAGCCCCAGCATTTT
.	TRBV11-2	TRBJ1-1	few	CASSFGRGTEAFF	TGTGCCAGCAGCTTCGGGAGGGGGACTGAAGCTTTCTTT
.	TRBV29-1	TRBJ2-7	.	CSVEDRADEQYF	TGCAGCGTTGAAGACAGGGCGGACGAGCAGTACTTC
TRBD1	TRBV11-2	TRBJ2-4	once	CASSPGQGAAKNIQYF	TGTGCCAGCAGCCCGGGACAGGGGGCGGCCAAAAACATTCAGTACTTC
.	TRBV3-1/TRBV3-2	TRBJ2-2	.	CASSPQSDTGELFF	TGTGCCAGCAGCCCTCAAAGCGACACCGGGGAGCTGTTTTTT
TRBD1	TRBV28	TRBJ2-7	once	CASSSSGTGFYEQYF	TGTGCCAGCAGTTCCTCCGGGACAGGTTTCTACGAGCAGTACTTC
.	TRBV28	TRBJ1-1	.	CASSFPYQGPEGTEAFF	TGTGCCAGCAGTTTCCCCTACCAGGGTCCGGAGGGCACTGAAGCTTTCTTT
.	TRBV7-3	TRBJ2-1	.	CASSRSGALLNEQFF	TGTGCCAGCAGCCGGTCAGGGGCCCTCCTCAATGAGCAGTTCTTC
.	TRBV7-3	TRBJ2-7	.	CASSNGREGDEQYF	TGTGCCAGCAGCAACGGACGGGAAGGCGACGAGCAGTACTTC
TRBD1	TRBV27	TRBJ2-5	.	CASSSGTGLTPPTQETQYF	TGTGCCAGCAGTTCCGGGACAGGGTTGACCCCGCCCACCCAAGAGACCCAGTACTTC
TRBD2	TRBV28	TRBJ2-1	.	CASSPGGVSYNEQFF	TGTGCCAGCAGTCCCGGGGGGGTGTCCTACAATGAGCAGTTCTTC
.	TRBV27	TRBJ1-2	.	CAGPQGKSNYGYTF	TGTGCCGGACCCCAGGGGAAATCCAACTATGGCTACACCTTC
.	TRBV27	TRBJ1-5	.	CASSLTGYNQPQHF	TGTGCCAGCAGTTTGACAGGTTACAATCAGCCCCAGCATTTT
TRBD1	TRBV6-5	TRBJ1-5	.	CASRLTDRAQPQHF	TGTGCCAGCAGATTAACGGACAGGGCTCAGCCCCAGCATTTT
TRBD2	TRBV11-2	TRBJ2-7	.	CASSLGLAGTRSYEQYF	TGTGCCAGCAGCTTAGGACTAGCGGGAACCCGATCCTACGAGCAGTACTTC
TRBD1	TRBV11-3	TRBJ2-3	.	CASSLKAGGADTQYF	TGTGCCAGCAGCTTGAAAGCAGGGGGAGCAGATACGCAGTATTTT
.	TRBV4-3	TRBJ2-3	.	CASSLIQGDTQYF	TGCGCCAGCAGCCTTATACAGGGAGATACGCAGTATTTT
.	TRBV6-2/TRBV6-3	TRBJ2-3	.	CASSHLGTLSTDTQYF	TGTGCCAGCAGTCACCTGGGCACTCTAAGCACAGATACGCAGTATTTT
TRBD1	TRBV6-5	TRBJ1-2	.	CASRDRINYGYTF	TGTGCCAGCAGGGACAGGATAAACTATGGCTACACCTTC
TRBD1	TRBV6-6	TRBJ1-2	.	CASSPRGAHGYTF	TGTGCCAGCAGCCCCAGGGGGGCCCATGGCTACACCTTC
.	TRBV15	TRBJ2-3	.	CATSRENFRAGLYYTQYF	TGTGCCACCAGCAGAGAGAATTTCCGCGCGGGACTTTATTATACGCAGTATTTT
.	TRBV28	TRBJ2-3	.	CASRPTQGSYSTDTQYF	TGTGCCAGCAGACCTACGCAGGGGTCGTATAGCACAGATACGCAGTATTTT
TRBD2	TRBV9	TRBJ2-3	.	CASSATSGSSDTQYF	TGTGCCAGCAGCGCGACTAGCGGGAGTTCAGATACGCAGTATTTT
TRBD1	TRBV5-1	TRBJ2-1	.	CASSLGGGDGNEQFF	TGCGCCAGCAGCTTGGGAGGGGGCGATGGGAATGAGCAGTTCTTC
.	TRBV12-3/TRBV12-4	TRBJ1-5	.	CASRGGNQPQHF	TGTGCCAGCAGAGGAGGGAATCAGCCCCAGCATTTT
.	TRBV28	TRBJ1-4	.	CASTPRQDREKLFF	TGTGCCAGCACCCCACGACAGGACCGCGAAAAACTGTTTTTT
TRBD1	TRBV7-6	TRBJ2-3	.	CASSLTGVTDTQYF	TGTGCCAGCAGCTTGACAGGGGTCACAGATACGCAGTATTTT
TRBD1	TRBV13	TRBJ1-2	.	CASSTGTGLNYGYTF	TGTGCCAGCAGCACCGGGACAGGGCTTAACTATGGCTACACCTTC
TRBD2	TRBV4-1	TRBJ2-1	.	CASSGLFMREGLGDEQFF	TGCGCCAGCAGCGGACTATTTATGCGGGAGGGCCTCGGGGATGAGCAGTTCTTC
TRBD2	TRBV6-6	TRBJ2-2	.	CASSLLAGVTGELFF	TGTGCCAGCAGTTTACTAGCGGGAGTCACCGGGGAGCTGTTTTTT
TRBD1	TRBV6-5	TRBJ2-1	.	CASSRGQTLYNEQFF	TGTGCCAGCAGCCGGGGACAGACTTTGTACAATGAGCAGTTCTTC
.	TRBV10-1	TRBJ2-5	once	CASSESGGLQETQYF	TGCGCCAGCAGTGAGTCGGGAGGCCTACAAGAGACCCAGTACTTC
.	TRBV21-1	TRBJ1-3	.	CASSNVLSSGNTIYF	TGTGCCAGCAGCAACGTTCTGAGCTCTGGAAACACCATATATTTT
.	TRBV11-3	TRBJ2-7	.	CASSFGGPKGEQYF	TGTGCCAGCAGCTTCGGGGGACCGAAGGGCGAGCAGTACTTC
.	TRBV2	TRBJ2-7	.	CASSEQGQGYEQYF	TGTGCCAGCAGTGAACAGGGCCAGGGCTACGAGCAGTACTTC
.	TRBV18	TRBJ1-2	.	CASSPGSYQGFGYTF	TGTGCCAGCTCACCGGGGTCTTACCAGGGGTTTGGCTACACCTTC
TRBD1	TRBV5-5	TRBJ1-4	.	CASSSVRQGWGEKLFF	TGTGCCAGCAGCAGTGTTAGACAGGGGTGGGGTGAAAAACTGTTTTTT